A single sample gave rise to the 2 T cell receptor beta chains below, sequenced in a study of immune evolution from preneoplasia to lung adenocarcinoma. Some clones are missing from TCRdb's copy, which holds only in-frame ones; the method was immunoSEQ multiplex PCR. This sample yields 7,500 to 9,500 clones, of which around 85% are seen a single time; more than 2% belongs to the top ten. Sequencing was carried out using FFPE invasive lung adenocarcinoma tissue. All receptors derive from a person between 45 and 75 years old with lung adenocarcinoma.

The rearrangement joins TRBV7-6 to TRBJ2-7; TRBD2 agrees at 9 bases. The CDR3 has 16 amino acids. From germline, CDR1 is SGHVS and CDR2 FNYEAQ. Trimming cost V 11 bases and J 3 bases; bases outside gene matches: 17. CDR3 coding DNA: TGTGCCGGGGATTTGAGGCGGGAGGGCCCCCTCTACGAGCAGTACTTC. This translates into CAGDLRREGPLYEQYF. The full variable domain, rest sourced from reference TRBV7-6 and TRBJ2-7, is GAGVSQSPRYKVTKRGQDVALRCDPISGHVSLYWYRQALGQGPEFLTYFNYEAQQDKSGLPNDRFSAERPEGSISTLTIQRTEQRDSAMYRCAGDLRREGPLYEQYFGPGTRLTVT.

The chain joins TRBV7-8 to TRBJ2-2; 8 bases are a match to TRBD2. The CDR3 has 16 residues. V dropped 0 bases and J dropped 7; count of bases not matched to a gene: 7. Germline V lookup: CDR1 SGHVS, CDR2 FQNEAQ. The CDR3, as DNA: TGTGCCAGCAGCTTAGCAGGGACTAGTATCGTCGGGGAGCTGTTTTTT. Its protein product is CASSLAGTSIVGELFF.